This T cell receptor (beta chain) came from a study of long-term antiretroviral therapy in people with HIV. Running of the v3.0 immunoSEQ assay took place at survey level. This table comes from immunoSEQ multiplex PCR, and its TCRdb copy is limited to in-frame clones, with some not included. This sample yields some 15,000 clones, of which over 60% are seen a single time; 15% to 20% belongs to the top ten. The CDR3 consists of 14 residues. The germline V gene encodes CDR1 SGHRS and CDR2 YFSETQ. With 7 bases removed from V and 0 bases from J, the gap between germline ends came to 13 bases. The sequenced sample was unsorted PBMCs, obtained 0.5 years before starting antiretroviral therapy. This receptor was taken from a woman aged 40 to 55 with HIV. The chain recombines TRBV5-1 with TRBJ1-1; perhaps TRBD1 as D (5 bases). In nucleotides, the CDR3 is TGCGCCAGCTCCAGGGCGACAATGAACACTGAAGCTTTCTTT. It yields the protein CASSRATMNTEAFF.